This TCR beta chain was identified in a study of T cell changes during pregnancy in multiple sclerosis. The CDR3 runs 16 residues. V was clipped by 0 bases and J by 2 bases; unmatched bases: 3. CDR1 and CDR2 from the germline V gene are MNHEY and SMNVEV (reference sequence). Assay used: immunoSEQ multiplex PCR; TCRdb lists only in-frame clones, some missing. The data show about 59,000 clones, less than 95% seen once. The genes are TRBV27 and TRBJ2-1, with 8 nucleotides matching TRBD2. The source is a female donor with multiple sclerosis, enrolled in a pregnancy study. The sequenced sample was CD8+ T cells from peripheral blood mononuclear cells, obtained after pregnancy. DNA of the CDR3: TGTGCCAGCAGTTTATCTACGGGAGGGCCCTACAATGAGCAGTTCTTC. Protein sequence: CASSLSTGGPYNEQFF.